What follows are 32 T cell receptor beta chains derived from one specimen sequenced in a study of CD8 T cells in Susac syndrome. The RNA, roughly 0.45 to 1 ug, was put through reverse transcription using random hexamers. TCRdb re-called the immunoSEQ multiplex PCR reads with MiXCR, one entry per CDR3 protein. The repertoire consists of roughly 120,000 distinct CDR3 sequences, with over 90% occurring once and the leading ten covering around 0.3%. Sequenced: CD8+ T cells from PBMCs. The receptors were sampled from a human donor with multiple sclerosis.

The genes are TRBV6-5 and TRBJ2-6; weak D call: TRBD1 (5 bases). Germline loops: CDR1 MNHEY, CDR2 SVGAGI. There are 14 residues in the CDR3. The V end lost 6 bases, the J end lost 2 bases, and 8 bases lay between the germline ends. CDR3 DNA sequence: TGTGCCAGCAGGAAGGGGCCTGGGGCCAACGTCCTGACTTTC. It yields the protein CASRKGPGANVLTF.

This sequence joins TRBV21-1 and TRBJ1-2; TRBD1, the table's D call, lacks a check against the DNA. TRBV21-1 corresponds to a pseudogene. The CDR3 has 16 residues. DNA of the CDR3: TGTGCCAGCAGCAAAGAGGGGAGGCCAGGGGCTAGGGGCTACACCTTC. Protein product: CASSKEGRPGARGYTF.

The V call is TRBV29-1, the J call TRBJ2-1; 10 bases are a match to TRBD1. CDR3 length: 17 amino acids. The germline CDR1 and CDR2 sequences are SQVTM and ANQGSEA. The V segment lost 4 bases and the J segment 1 base; nucleotides outside the gene matches: 10. The CDR3 DNA sequence: TGCAGCGTTGTCGGCGTGACAGGGGGCGGGTCCTACAATGAGCAGTTCTTC. This translates into CSVVGVTGGGSYNEQFF.

CDR3 region: CASTLRTSGDRGETQYF. The CDR3 DNA reads as TGTGCCAGCACCCTACGGACTAGCGGGGACCGTGGAGAGACCCAGTACTTC. The chain couples TRBV6-2 or TRBV6-3 to TRBJ2-5, with 12 nucleotides matching TRBD2. The germline V gene has CDR1 MNHEY and CDR2 SVGEGT. This CDR3 comprises 17 residues. Trimming took 7 bases from V and 4 from J; bases not matched to a gene: 13.

The chain joins TRBV12-5 to TRBJ2-7, with D perhaps matching TRBD1 (6 bases). CDR1 and CDR2 (germline): LGHNT, FRNRAP. The CDR3 extends over 13 amino acids. Trimming left V 5 bases short and J 3 bases short, with 11 bases between. CDR3 in amino acids: CASGIGTNYEQYF. CDR3 nucleotide sequence: TGTGCTAGTGGTATCGGGACAAACTACGAGCAGTACTTC.

The chain couples TRBV9 to TRBJ2-5, with TRBD2 identical over 10 bases. In germline, CDR1 is SGDLS, CDR2 YYNGEE. Trimming cost V 3 bases and J 5 bases; bases outside gene matches: 10. This CDR3 is 16 amino acids long. In nucleotides, the CDR3 is TGTGCCAGCAGCGCCCACGTGGAGACTAGCGGGGAGACCCAGTACTTC. Protein: CASSAHVETSGETQYF.

The CDR3 nucleotides are TGTGCCAGCAGCCAAACCACGACAGGGGCCCGATACAATGAGCAGTTCTTC. Protein: CASSQTTTGARYNEQFF. This chain connects TRBV3-1 to TRBJ2-1, with 8 nucleotides matching TRBD1. V lost 2 bases and J lost 4; bases outside the gene matches: 10. This CDR3 has 17 residues. The germline V gene has CDR1 LGHDT and CDR2 YNNKEL (reference sequence).

This clonotype was recorded only once. The gene calls are TRBV27 and TRBJ1-5, with D maybe TRBD1 (5 bases). V was shortened by 5 bases and J by 10 bases, with 15 bases between the two germline ends. The CDR3 is made up of 13 amino acids. The germline V gene encodes CDR1 MNHEY and CDR2 SMNVEV (reference sequence). Here the CDR3 reads CASSRGSFTPQHF. In DNA, the CDR3 is TGTGCCAGCAGTCGGGGGTCCTTCACCCCCCAGCATTTT.

The gene calls are TRBV6-1 and TRBJ1-1; TRBD1 aligns across 8 bases. The CDR3 is 14 amino acids. V dropped 6 bases and J dropped 5; count of bases not matched to a gene: 8. Looked up from germline, CDR1 is MNHNS and CDR2 is SASEGT. The CDR3 region is CASSLTGAVTEAFF. The CDR3 DNA sequence: TGTGCCAGCAGCCTGACAGGGGCGGTTACTGAAGCTTTCTTT.

In its sample, this clonotype was seen a few times. V usage is TRBV27 and J usage is TRBJ2-7; possibly TRBD2 for D (7 bases). This CDR3 spans 14 amino acids. The ends were cut back, 8 bases at V and 5 bases at J, with 19 bases in the middle. Germline CDR1 reads MNHEY; CDR2 reads SMNVEV (reference sequence). CDR3 residues: CASRGGGYFDEQYV. DNA for the CDR3: TGTGCCAGCCGAGGGGGGGGTTATTTCGACGAGCAGTACGTC.

The chain uses TRBV6-1 and TRBJ2-1; D remains ambiguous. The CDR3 spans 13 residues. Germline lookup yields CDR1 MNHNS and CDR2 SASEGT. V was trimmed by 6 bases and J by 8 bases, leaving 14 bases between them. The chain's CDR3 is CASSPLGMDEQFF. The DNA of the CDR3 is TGTGCCAGCAGCCCCCTGGGTATGGATGAGCAGTTCTTC.

J is TRBJ1-5 and V is TRBV27; D call uncertain. Trimming shortened V by 2 bases and J by 4 bases, and 15 bases separated the two germline ends. Germline CDR1 and CDR2: MNHEY and SMNVEV (reference sequence). The CDR3 extends over 16 amino acids. CDR3 loop: CASSLRSAGGNQPQHF. Written as DNA, the CDR3 is TGTGCCAGCAGTTTAAGGTCGGCGGGAGGAAATCAGCCCCAGCATTTT.

J is TRBJ2-7 and V is TRBV6-1, with 8 bases aligning to TRBD2. Germline CDR1 reads MNHNS; CDR2 reads SASEGT. CDR3 length: 15 amino acids. The V segment lost 3 bases and the J segment 1 base; nucleotides outside the gene matches: 5. The CDR3 DNA is TGTGCCAGCAGTGATCAGCGGGAGTGGTCCTACGAGCAGTACGTC. It translates to CASSDQREWSYEQYV.

This chain joins TRBV19 and TRBJ1-1, with D unresolved. CDR1 is LNHDA, CDR2 SQIVND, per germline (reference sequence). V was shortened by 3 bases and J by 4 bases, with 9 bases between the two germline ends. CDR3 length: 13 residues. CDR3 region: CASSMTGSTEAFF. DNA for the CDR3: TGTGCCAGTAGTATGACGGGCTCCACTGAAGCTTTCTTT.

The chain couples TRBV29-1 to TRBJ2-2; D is ambiguous. V was clipped by 7 bases and J by 0 bases, with 9 bases between them. The CDR3 length is 13 residues. CDR1 is SQVTM and CDR2 is ANQGSEA in the germline V gene. CDR3 DNA sequence: TGCAGCGCTCTAAGGGCGAACACCGGGGAGCTGTTTTTT. Amino acids: CSALRANTGELFF.

J is TRBJ1-2 and V is TRBV5-1; 7 nucleotides align to TRBD1. Germline V gene sequence: CDR1 SGHRS, CDR2 YFSETQ. This CDR3 comprises 17 residues. V lost 4 bases to trimming and J lost 3 bases; unmatched junction nucleotides: 15. CDR3 loop: CASSPGTGTAGYYGYTF. The CDR3 coding sequence is TGCGCCAGCAGCCCCGGGACGGGGACAGCTGGCTACTATGGCTACACCTTC. The entire variable domain, with the rest obtained from reference TRBV5-1 and TRBJ1-2, is as follows: KAGVTQTPRYLIKTRGQQVTLSCSPISGHRSVSWYQQTPGQGLQFLFEYFSETQRNKGNFPGRFSGRQFSNSRSEMNVSTLELGDSALYLCASSPGTGTAGYYGYTFGSGTRLTVV.

V usage is TRBV29-1 and J usage is TRBJ1-1; the D gene is possibly TRBD1 (6 bases). V was clipped by 5 bases and J by 1 base, with 14 bases between them. This CDR3 has 14 residues. Germline values: CDR1 SQVTM, CDR2 ANQGSEA. The CDR3 here is CSVRGGVRNTEAFF. The CDR3 DNA sequence: TGCAGCGTTAGGGGGGGGGTACGGAACACTGAAGCTTTCTTT. The full variable domain, with the rest looked up from reference TRBV29-1 and TRBJ1-1, is SAVISQKPSRDICQRGTSLTIQCQVDSQVTMMFWYRQQPGQSLTLIATANQGSEATYESGFVIDKFPISRPNLTFSTLTVSNMSPEDSSIYLCSVRGGVRNTEAFFGQGTRLTVV.

The V gene is TRBV28, the J gene TRBJ2-3; D possibly corresponds to TRBD2 (5 bases). The germline gives CDR1 MDHEN, CDR2 SYDVKM. V lost 3 bases, J lost 0 bases, and 10 bases lay in between. There are 15 residues in the CDR3. CDR3 sequence (DNA): TGTGCCAGCAGTTTCCCGGGGTTCAGCACAGATACGCAGTATTTT. Translated: CASSFPGFSTDTQYF.

The chain joins TRBV5-1 to TRBJ2-1; TRBD2 matches 11 bases. J gave up 4 bases and V 4 bases, and 10 bases lay outside the gene matches. This CDR3 comprises 17 residues. Germline V CDR1 and CDR2: SGHRS, YFSETQ. The CDR3 region is CASSKTGTSGAYNEQFF. As DNA, the CDR3 is TGCGCCAGCAGCAAAACCGGGACTAGCGGCGCTTACAATGAGCAGTTCTTC.

The chain carries TRBV19 and TRBJ2-3; TRBD1 agrees at 7 bases. Germline CDR1 and CDR2: LNHDA and SQIVND (reference sequence). The CDR3 consists of 13 residues. V lost 4 bases and J lost 6; bases outside the gene matches: 4. CDR3 sequence reads: CASSNRGPDTQYF. CDR3 coding DNA: TGTGCCAGTAGTAACAGGGGTCCGGATACGCAGTATTTT.

The V and J genes are TRBV6-2 or TRBV6-3 and TRBJ2-7; 14 bases align to TRBD2. V gave up 2 bases and J gave up 7 bases; unmatched junction bases: 10. CDR1 is MNHEY, CDR2 SVGEGT, per germline. CDR3 length equals 17 residues. CDR3 DNA sequence: TGTGCCAGCAGTTACACGGAGGGACTAGCGGGAGAGAGGGAGCAGTACGTC. It encodes CASSYTEGLAGEREQYV.

V and J are TRBV18 and TRBJ2-3; 8 bases line up with TRBD1. Germline loops: CDR1 KGHSH, CDR2 LQKENI. V shed 3 bases and J 6 bases; nucleotides not matched to a gene: 11. The CDR3 is 16 amino acids. The CDR3 spells CASSPTRQGSSDTQYF. The CDR3 coding sequence is TGTGCCAGCTCACCGACTCGACAGGGGAGTTCGGATACGCAGTATTTT.

This chain connects TRBV29-1 to TRBJ1-1; D gene uncertain. CDR3 length: 11 amino acids. Trimming removed 2 bases from V and 5 bases from J, with 6 bases in between. Germline CDR1 SQVTM, CDR2 ANQGSEA. CDR3 DNA sequence: TGCAGCGTTGAAAGATTAACTGAAGCTTTCTTT. Residues: CSVERLTEAFF.

The CDR3 sequence: CSVVVGEFTDTQYF. The CDR3 region has the DNA TGCAGCGTTGTGGTGGGGGAATTCACAGATACGCAGTATTTT. The rearrangement joins TRBV29-1 to TRBJ2-3; tentatively, D is TRBD1 or TRBD2 (5 bases each). The germline gives CDR1 SQVTM, CDR2 ANQGSEA. This CDR3 has 14 residues. V shed 4 bases and J shed 2 bases, with 13 bases lying between them.

V gene TRBV2 combines with J gene TRBJ1-4, with D possibly matching TRBD1 (5 bases). The V gene lost 5 bases and the J gene lost 2 bases, with 9 bases spanning the gap. This CDR3 has 14 amino acids. Germline assignment: CDR1 SNHLY and CDR2 FYNNEI. CDR3 sequence (DNA): TGTGCCAGCAGTCCACGGGGCACTAATGAAAAACTGTTTTTT. Translating gives CASSPRGTNEKLFF.

This clonotype has only one observation. This rearrangement joins TRBV7-9 to TRBJ1-1; no reliable D call. There are 14 residues in the CDR3. Germline CDR1 and CDR2: SEHNR and FQNEAQ (reference sequence). V lost 4 bases and J lost 1, with 10 bases in between. The CDR3 DNA sequence: TGTGCCAGCAGCTGGGGAGGGTCGAACACTGAAGCTTTCTTT. Translation: CASSWGGSNTEAFF.

This chain uses TRBV20-1 with TRBJ2-2, with 11 positions matching TRBD2. V was pared by 2 bases and J by 6 bases, with 8 bases of the junction left unmatched. The CDR3 length is 16 residues. Germline assignment: CDR1 DFQATT and CDR2 SNEGSKA (reference sequence). The CDR3 region has the DNA TGCAGTGCTAGATCTAGCGGGAGGCCCGTCTCCGGGGAGCTGTTTTTT. Encoded protein: CSARSSGRPVSGELFF.

The chain has TRBV30 and TRBJ2-6; 7 bases are shared with TRBD1. From germline, CDR1 is GTSNPN and CDR2 SVGIG (reference sequence). CDR3 length: 15 residues. The ends lost 7 bases at V and 2 bases at J; junction bases unmatched: 8. CDR3 loop: CASTGSGTGANVLTF. CDR3 nucleotide sequence: TGTGCCTCGACAGGGAGTGGCACTGGGGCCAACGTCCTGACTTTC.

This clonotype was found once. The CDR3: CAWSVFTDTQYF. For the CDR3, the DNA is TGTGCCTGGAGTGTGTTCACAGATACGCAGTATTTT. This chain connects TRBV30 to TRBJ2-3, with unresolved D. This CDR3 has 12 amino acids. Germline V gives CDR1 GTSNPN, CDR2 SVGIG (reference sequence). Between the trimmed V and J ends, which lost 0 bases and 2 bases, there was a span of 3 bases.

V gene TRBV7-9 combines with J gene TRBJ2-2; no firm D call. Deletions cut 5 bases from V and 6 bases from J, with 10 bases between. The CDR3 is 13 residues long. The V gene's germline CDR1 is SEHNR and CDR2 FQNEAQ (reference sequence). The CDR3 sequence: CASSPVWAGELFF. In nucleotides, the CDR3 is TGTGCCAGCAGCCCAGTCTGGGCCGGGGAGCTGTTTTTT.

J is TRBJ2-3 and V is TRBV9; D might be TRBD2 (5 bases). CDR1 SGDLS and CDR2 YYNGEE come from the germline V gene. Trimming removed 2 bases at V and 2 bases at J, with 12 bases between. The CDR3 has 15 residues. CDR3 region: CASSVEGLPTDTQYF. The DNA for the CDR3 is TGTGCCAGCAGCGTCGAAGGACTCCCCACAGATACGCAGTATTTT.

The chain uses TRBV30 and TRBJ2-2; D gene uncertain. Germline V gene data show CDR1 as GTSNPN and CDR2 as SVGIG (reference sequence). The CDR3 is 13 amino acids. V was cut by 2 bases and J by 4 bases, with 8 bases left in between. The CDR3 spells CAWSFGSTGELFF. CDR3 coding DNA: TGTGCCTGGAGTTTTGGAAGCACCGGGGAGCTGTTTTTT.